This T cell receptor (beta chain) was captured by sequencing in a study of T cells of healthy individuals. TCRdb redid the calling of the 5' RACE reads with MiXCR, one entry per CDR3 protein. The profile covers around 100,000 distinct CDR3 sequences, with 17% appearing a single time and roughly 6.2% taken by the ten largest. This clonotype has a handful of counts. CDR1 is MDHEN and CDR2 is SYDVKM in the germline V gene. There are 14 residues in the CDR3. V lost 3 bases and J lost 3; bases outside the gene matches: 3. The rearrangement joins TRBV28 to TRBJ2-3, with 7 positions matching TRBD1. The receptor comes from a human donor in good health. The CDR3, as DNA: TGTGCCAGCAGTTTGAGCAGGGGGACAGATACGCAGTATTTT. Translated: CASSLSRGTDTQYF.